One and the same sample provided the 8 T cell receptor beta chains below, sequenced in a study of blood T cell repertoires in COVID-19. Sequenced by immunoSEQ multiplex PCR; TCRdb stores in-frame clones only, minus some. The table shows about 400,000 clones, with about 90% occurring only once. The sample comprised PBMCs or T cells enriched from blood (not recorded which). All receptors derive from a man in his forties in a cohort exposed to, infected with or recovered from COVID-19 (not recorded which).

Here the CDR3 DNA reads TGTGCCAGCAGCTTAGCGGGAGTGGGTAGTAATGAGCAGTTCTTC. Protein sequence: CASSLAGVGSNEQFF. The chain couples TRBV5-4 to TRBJ2-1, with 8 bases identical to TRBD2. Germline V lookup: CDR1 SGHNT, CDR2 YYREEE (reference sequence). The CDR3 is 15 amino acids. V lost 2 bases and J lost 7; bases outside the gene matches: 8.

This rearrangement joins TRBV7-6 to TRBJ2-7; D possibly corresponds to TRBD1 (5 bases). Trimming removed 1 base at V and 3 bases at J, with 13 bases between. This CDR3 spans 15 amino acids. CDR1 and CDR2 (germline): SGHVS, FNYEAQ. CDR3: CASSLVAGLIYEQYF. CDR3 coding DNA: TGTGCCAGCAGCTTAGTTGCAGGGTTGATCTACGAGCAGTACTTC. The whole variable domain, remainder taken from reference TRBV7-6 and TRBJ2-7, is GAGVSQSPRYKVTKRGQDVALRCDPISGHVSLYWYRQALGQGPEFLTYFNYEAQQDKSGLPNDRFSAERPEGSISTLTIQRTEQRDSAMYRCASSLVAGLIYEQYFGPGTRLTVT.

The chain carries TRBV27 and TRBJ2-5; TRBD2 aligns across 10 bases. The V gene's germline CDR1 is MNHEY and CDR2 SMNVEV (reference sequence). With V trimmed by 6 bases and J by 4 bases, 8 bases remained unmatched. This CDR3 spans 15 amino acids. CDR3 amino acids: CASSTTPSGRETQYF. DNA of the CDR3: TGTGCCAGCAGCACCACCCCTAGCGGGAGAGAGACCCAGTACTTC.

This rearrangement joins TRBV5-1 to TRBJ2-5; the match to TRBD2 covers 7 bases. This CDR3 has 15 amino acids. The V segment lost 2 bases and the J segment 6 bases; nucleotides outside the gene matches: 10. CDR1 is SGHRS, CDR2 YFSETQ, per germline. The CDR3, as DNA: TGCGCCAGCAGCTTTCCAGGGACTACCGAGAAGACCCAGTACTTC. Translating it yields CASSFPGTTEKTQYF.

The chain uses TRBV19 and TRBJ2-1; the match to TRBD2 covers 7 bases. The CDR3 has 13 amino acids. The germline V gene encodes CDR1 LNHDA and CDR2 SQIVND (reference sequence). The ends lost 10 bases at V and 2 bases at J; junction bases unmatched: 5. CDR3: CATESGAYNEQFF. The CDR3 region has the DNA TGTGCCACTGAGAGCGGGGCCTACAATGAGCAGTTCTTC.

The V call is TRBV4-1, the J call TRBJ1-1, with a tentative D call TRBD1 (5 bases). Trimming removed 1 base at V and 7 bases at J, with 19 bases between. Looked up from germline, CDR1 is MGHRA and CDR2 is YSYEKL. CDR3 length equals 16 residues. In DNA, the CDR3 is TGCGCCAGCAGCCAAGGTCAGGGCTTTGGTGAGAGTGAAGCTTTCTTT. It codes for CASSQGQGFGESEAFF.

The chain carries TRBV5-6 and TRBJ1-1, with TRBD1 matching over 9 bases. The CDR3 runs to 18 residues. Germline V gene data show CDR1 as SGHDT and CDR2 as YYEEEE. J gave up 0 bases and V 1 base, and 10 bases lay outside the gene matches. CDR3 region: CASSLTVGQGTMNTEAFF. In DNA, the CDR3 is TGTGCCAGCAGCTTGACCGTAGGACAGGGGACCATGAACACTGAAGCTTTCTTT.

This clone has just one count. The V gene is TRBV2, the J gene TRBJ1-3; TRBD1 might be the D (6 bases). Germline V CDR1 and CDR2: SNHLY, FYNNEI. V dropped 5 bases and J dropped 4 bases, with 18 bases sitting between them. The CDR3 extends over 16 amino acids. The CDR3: CASSQTNRAIGNTIYF. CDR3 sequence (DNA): TGTGCCAGCAGTCAGACGAACAGGGCCATAGGAAACACCATATATTTT.